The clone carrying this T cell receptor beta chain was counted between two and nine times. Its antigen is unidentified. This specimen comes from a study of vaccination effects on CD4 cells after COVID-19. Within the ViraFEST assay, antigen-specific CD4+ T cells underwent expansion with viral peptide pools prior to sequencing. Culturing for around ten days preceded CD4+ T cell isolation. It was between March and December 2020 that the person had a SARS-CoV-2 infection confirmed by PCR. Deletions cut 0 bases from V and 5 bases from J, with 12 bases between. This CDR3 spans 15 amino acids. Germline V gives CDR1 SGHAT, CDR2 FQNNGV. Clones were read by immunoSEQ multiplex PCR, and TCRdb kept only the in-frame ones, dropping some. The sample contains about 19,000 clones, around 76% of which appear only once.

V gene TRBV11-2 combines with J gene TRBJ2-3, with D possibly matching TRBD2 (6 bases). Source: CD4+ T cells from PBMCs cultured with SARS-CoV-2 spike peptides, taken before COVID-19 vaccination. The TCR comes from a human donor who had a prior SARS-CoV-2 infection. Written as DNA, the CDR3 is TGTGCCAGCAGCTTAGATCGCGTGGGGGGAGATACGCAGTATTTT. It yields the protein CASSLDRVGGDTQYF.